A single T cell receptor (beta chain) is shown here with its context. These data belong to a study of T cell responses to AZD1222 COVID-19 vaccine. Method: immunoSEQ multiplex PCR; TCRdb's copy keeps in-frame clones and lacks some. The sample gives some 100,000 clones, approximately 91% of which show up once; 22% is in the top ten. Germline loops: CDR1 SGHRS, CDR2 YFSETQ. The CDR3 runs 14 residues. The germline V and J ends were trimmed by 4 bases and 0 bases, with 9 bases remaining between them. Material: peripheral blood, obtained on day 0 of AZD1222 vaccination. The V call is TRBV5-1, the J call TRBJ2-3; D is tentatively TRBD1 or TRBD2 (5 bases each). The sequence was collected from an adult in good health. CDR3: CASSTWDSTDTQYF. CDR3 bases: TGCGCCAGCAGCACCTGGGACAGCACAGATACGCAGTATTTT.